This T cell receptor beta chain originates from a study of PD-1 blockade in classical Hodgkin lymphoma. Every patient experienced relapse after autologous stem cell transplantation, and brentuximab vedotin exposure varied. This clone has just a few counts. This table comes from immunoSEQ multiplex PCR, and its TCRdb copy is limited to in-frame clones, with some not included. The profile shows about 11,000 clones, about three quarters of them singletons. The CDR3 contains 13 residues. The trim removed 5 bases at V and 0 bases at J, leaving 4 bases unmatched. Germline V gene sequence: CDR1 SQVTM, CDR2 ANQGSEA.

This specimen was peripheral blood mononuclear cells (PBMCs), taken at baseline. This chain links TRBV29-1 with TRBJ2-7; the match to TRBD2 covers 7 bases. The source is a human donor with classical Hodgkin lymphoma. The CDR3 DNA follows: TGCAGCGTTCCCGGGACTAACTCCTACGAGCAGTACTTC. Translated, it gives CSVPGTNSYEQYF.